This entry describes one T cell receptor (beta chain). This sample's treatment: preoperative locoregional IRX-2 cytokine immunotherapy. This phase Ib study tested locoregional IRX-2 cytokine immunotherapy given before surgery. Method: immunoSEQ multiplex PCR; TCRdb's copy keeps in-frame clones and lacks some. The sample lists fewer than 25,000 clones; 70% to 90% were seen once. The germline gives CDR1 SGHTA, CDR2 FQGNSA. J lost 1 base, V lost 3 bases, and 0 bases had no gene match. This CDR3 has 14 residues. These data belong to a study of preoperative IRX-2 immunotherapy in early breast cancer. This chain uses TRBV7-2 with TRBJ1-1, with TRBD1 matching over 9 bases. The specimen was tumor tissue, collected after IRX-2 immunotherapy. The source of this sequence is a human donor with breast cancer. In DNA, the CDR3 is TGTGCCAGCAGCTTGGGACAGGGGAACACTGAAGCTTTCTTT. Protein sequence: CASSLGQGNTEAFF.